What follows describes a single TCR beta chain. The data stem from a study of T-cell memory formation after mild COVID-19. TCRdb used MiXCR to reprocess the 5' RACE reads, holding one entry per CDR3 protein. Seen here are roughly 340,000 distinct CDR3 sequences, about 20% observed once, and the top ten hold around a fifth. Germline V gene data show CDR1 as DFQATT and CDR2 as SNEGSKA (reference sequence). This CDR3 has 16 residues. The V gene end was trimmed by 5 bases and the J gene end by 2 bases; junction bases not matched to a gene: 8. The V gene is TRBV20-1, the J gene TRBJ2-2; 10 bases are a match to TRBD1. The origin of this receptor is a man aged 18 to 29 who had mild COVID-19 (a few samples of this study predate the infection). Cell type and time point are not known. The sample taken for sequencing was PBMCs or a T cell subset sorted from them (not recorded which). CDR3 nucleotide sequence: TGCAGTGCTCCAACATGGGACAGGGGAAACACCGGGGAGCTGTTTTTT. Translation gives CSAPTWDRGNTGELFF.